This T cell receptor (delta chain) was obtained from a study of gamma-delta T cells after stem cell transplantation. TCRdb re-called the RT-PCR reads through CATT. The sample shows 900 to 1,300 delta-chain clones, 2.5% to 3.5% of them seen only once. Within the sample, this clone is large. This likely reflects a read error, since a far larger clone is one base away. Trimming shortened V by 3 bases and J by 0 bases, and 19 bases separated the two germline ends. CDR1 and CDR2 (germline): GEAIGNYY, EKD. This CDR3 has 17 amino acids. The chain employs TRDV2 and TRDJ1; a possible D gene is TRDD3 (5 bases). The sequenced sample consisted of gamma-delta T cells. This clonotype originated in a human donor. It is not recorded whose cells these are; they may come from a transplant donor. As DNA, the CDR3 is TGTGCCTGTGACCCCGCCGAGGGGGGTTCGTACACCGATAAACTCATCTTT. This gives the protein CACDPAEGGSYTDKLIF.